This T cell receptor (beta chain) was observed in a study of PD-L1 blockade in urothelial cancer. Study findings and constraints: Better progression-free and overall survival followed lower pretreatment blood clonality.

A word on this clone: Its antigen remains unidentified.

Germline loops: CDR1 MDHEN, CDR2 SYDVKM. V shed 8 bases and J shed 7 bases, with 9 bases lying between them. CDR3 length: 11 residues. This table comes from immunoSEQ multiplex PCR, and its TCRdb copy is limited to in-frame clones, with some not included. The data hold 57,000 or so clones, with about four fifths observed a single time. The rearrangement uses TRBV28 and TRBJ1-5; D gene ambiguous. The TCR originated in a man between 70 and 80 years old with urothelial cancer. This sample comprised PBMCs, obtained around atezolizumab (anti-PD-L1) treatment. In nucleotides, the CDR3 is TGTGCCAGCTCGGGGAGACAGCCCCAGCATTTT. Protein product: CASSGRQPQHF. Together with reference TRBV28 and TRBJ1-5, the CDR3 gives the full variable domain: DVKVTQSSRYLVKRTGEKVFLECVQDMDHENMFWYRQDPGLGLRLIYFSYDVKMKEKGDIPEGYSVSREKKERFSLILESASTNQTSMYLCASSGRQPQHFGDGTRLSIL.